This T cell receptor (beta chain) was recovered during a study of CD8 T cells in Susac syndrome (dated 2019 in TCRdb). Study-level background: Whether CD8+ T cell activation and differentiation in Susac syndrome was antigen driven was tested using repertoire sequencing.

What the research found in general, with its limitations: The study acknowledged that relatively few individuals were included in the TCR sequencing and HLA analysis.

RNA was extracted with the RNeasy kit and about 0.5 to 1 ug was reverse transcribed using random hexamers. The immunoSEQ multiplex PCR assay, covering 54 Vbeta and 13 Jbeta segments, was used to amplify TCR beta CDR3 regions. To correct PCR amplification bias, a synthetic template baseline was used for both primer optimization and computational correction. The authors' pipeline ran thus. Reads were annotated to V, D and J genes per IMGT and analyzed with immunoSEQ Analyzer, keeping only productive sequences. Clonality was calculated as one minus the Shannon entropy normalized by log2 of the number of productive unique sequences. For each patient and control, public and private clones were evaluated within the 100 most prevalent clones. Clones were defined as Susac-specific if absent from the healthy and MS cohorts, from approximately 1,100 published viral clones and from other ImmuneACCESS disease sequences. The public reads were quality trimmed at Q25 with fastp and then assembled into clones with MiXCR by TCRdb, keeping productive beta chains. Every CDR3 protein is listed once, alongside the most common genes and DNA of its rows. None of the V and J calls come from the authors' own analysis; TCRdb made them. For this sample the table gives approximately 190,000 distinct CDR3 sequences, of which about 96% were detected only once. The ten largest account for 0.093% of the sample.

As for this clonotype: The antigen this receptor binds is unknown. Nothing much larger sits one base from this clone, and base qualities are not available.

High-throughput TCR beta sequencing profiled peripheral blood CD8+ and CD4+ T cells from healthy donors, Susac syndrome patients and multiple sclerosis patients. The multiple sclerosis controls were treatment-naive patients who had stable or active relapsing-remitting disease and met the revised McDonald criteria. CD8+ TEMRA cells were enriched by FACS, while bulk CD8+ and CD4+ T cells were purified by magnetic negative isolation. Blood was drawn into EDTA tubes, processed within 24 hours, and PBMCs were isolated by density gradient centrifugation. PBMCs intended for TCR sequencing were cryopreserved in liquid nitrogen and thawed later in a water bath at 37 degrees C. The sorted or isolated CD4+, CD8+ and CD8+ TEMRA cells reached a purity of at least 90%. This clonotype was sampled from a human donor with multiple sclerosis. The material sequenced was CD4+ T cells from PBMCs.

The nucleotide sequence reads as follows: TGCAGTGTCCAGCGGGGGGAAGGTGAGCAGTACTTC. It translates to CSVQRGEGEQYF. The sequence links TRBV20-1 to TRBJ2-7, with TRBD2 matching 9 junction bases. From the cysteine up to the phenylalanine, the CDR3 has a length of 12 residues. Just CDR3 DNA is preserved here, 36 bases in frame from base 1. The germline V end is reduced by 7 bases and the J end by 7 bases; junction bases left unmatched: 8. CDR1 and CDR2 were assigned from the germline V gene (reference sequence) as DFQATT and SNEGSKA.